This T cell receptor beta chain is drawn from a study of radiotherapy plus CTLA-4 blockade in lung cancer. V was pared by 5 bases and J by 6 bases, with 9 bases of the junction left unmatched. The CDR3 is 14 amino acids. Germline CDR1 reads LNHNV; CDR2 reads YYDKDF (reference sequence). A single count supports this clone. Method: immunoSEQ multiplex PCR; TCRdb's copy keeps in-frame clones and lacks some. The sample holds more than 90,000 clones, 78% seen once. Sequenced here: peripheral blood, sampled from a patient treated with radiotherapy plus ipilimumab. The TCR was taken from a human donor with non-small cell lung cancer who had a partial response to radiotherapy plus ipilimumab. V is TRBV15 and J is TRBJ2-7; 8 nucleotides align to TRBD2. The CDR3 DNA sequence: TGTGCCACCAGCGGAAGGACTAGCACCCTCGAGCAGTACTTC. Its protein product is CATSGRTSTLEQYF. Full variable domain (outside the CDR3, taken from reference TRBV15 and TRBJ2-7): DAMVIQNPRYQVTQFGKPVTLSCSQTLNHNVMYWYQQKSSQAPKLLFHYYDKDFNNEADTPDNFQSRRPNTSFCFLDIRSPGLGDTAMYLCATSGRTSTLEQYFGPGTRLTVT.